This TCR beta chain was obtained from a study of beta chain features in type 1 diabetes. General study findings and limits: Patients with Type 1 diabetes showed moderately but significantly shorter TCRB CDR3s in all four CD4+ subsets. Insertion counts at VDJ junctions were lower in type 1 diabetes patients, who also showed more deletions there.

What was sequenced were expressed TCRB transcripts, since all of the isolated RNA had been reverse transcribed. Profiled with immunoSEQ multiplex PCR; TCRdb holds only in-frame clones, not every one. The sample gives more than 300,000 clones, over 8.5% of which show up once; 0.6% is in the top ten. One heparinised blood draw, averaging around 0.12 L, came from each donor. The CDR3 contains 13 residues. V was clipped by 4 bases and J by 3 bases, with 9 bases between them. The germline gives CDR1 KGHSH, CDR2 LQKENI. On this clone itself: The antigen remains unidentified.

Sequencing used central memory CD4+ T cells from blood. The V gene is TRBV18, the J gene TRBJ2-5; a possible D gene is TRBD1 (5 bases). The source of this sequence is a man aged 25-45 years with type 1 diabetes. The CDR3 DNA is TGTGCCAGCTCACAAACACAGGAAGAGACCCAGTACTTC. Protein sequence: CASSQTQEETQYF.